The rows below give T cell receptor beta chains drawn from one sample of a study of tumour-infiltrating T cells in Burkitt lymphoma. Method: immunoSEQ multiplex PCR; TCRdb's copy keeps in-frame clones and lacks some. The table includes 45,000 to 60,000 clones, more than 25% detected once. Sequencing used tumor tissue. The origin of the receptors is a human donor with Burkitt lymphoma. The CDR3 runs from the conserved cysteine through the conserved F or W.

TRBV5-6	CASRFQGGYGYTF
TRBV5-1	CASSLVRGQETQYF
TRBV28	CASTTQGEGGYTF
TRBV15	CATSRHRRDGHYEQYF
TRBV5-6	CASSLGGTGNEQFF
TRBV7-2	CASSLGGPEGDTQYF
TRBV7-6	CASSYGRVNEQFF
TRBV28	CASSSGQANSPLHF
TRBV19	CASSPYLSVGNYGYTF
TRBV10-3	CATQGSRTNEKLFF
TRBV5-1	CASSLGAGGPGEQYF
TRBV7-2	CASTHVERMYYEQYF
TRBV5-1	CASSLGVRSPLHF
TRBV5-5	CASSPMTGGGGYTF
TRBV7-2	CASSARRGAYNEQFF
TRBV18	CASSPGTGNQPQHF